The present entry profiles one T cell receptor beta chain with its context. At the DNA level, this CDR3 is encoded by other sequences in the same sample as well. Participants were aged about 18 to 90 years, lived in around 22 US areas, and enrolled virtually. Participants classified as exposed had met a COVID-19 case within 2 weeks before study entry. The repertoire was sequenced with immunoSEQ multiplex PCR; TCRdb's copy has only in-frame clones and lacks some. The sample lists roughly 140,000 clones, roughly 84% seen once, with 5.8% in the top ten. This sample is part of a study of blood T cell repertoires in COVID-19. Sequencing used PBMCs or T cells enriched from blood (not recorded which). The receptor's source is a woman aged 45-65 years who had been exposed to COVID-19.

DNA of the CDR3: TGCGCCAGCAGCCCCCCTGACAGACTCTCCTACGAGCAGTACTTC. The encoded protein is CASSPPDRLSYEQYF. This chain joins TRBV4-1 and TRBJ2-7; a weak D match, TRBD1 (5 bases). The V end lost 4 bases, the J end lost 0 bases, and 13 bases lay between the germline ends. Germline CDR1 and CDR2: MGHRA and YSYEKL. The length of the CDR3 is 15 residues.